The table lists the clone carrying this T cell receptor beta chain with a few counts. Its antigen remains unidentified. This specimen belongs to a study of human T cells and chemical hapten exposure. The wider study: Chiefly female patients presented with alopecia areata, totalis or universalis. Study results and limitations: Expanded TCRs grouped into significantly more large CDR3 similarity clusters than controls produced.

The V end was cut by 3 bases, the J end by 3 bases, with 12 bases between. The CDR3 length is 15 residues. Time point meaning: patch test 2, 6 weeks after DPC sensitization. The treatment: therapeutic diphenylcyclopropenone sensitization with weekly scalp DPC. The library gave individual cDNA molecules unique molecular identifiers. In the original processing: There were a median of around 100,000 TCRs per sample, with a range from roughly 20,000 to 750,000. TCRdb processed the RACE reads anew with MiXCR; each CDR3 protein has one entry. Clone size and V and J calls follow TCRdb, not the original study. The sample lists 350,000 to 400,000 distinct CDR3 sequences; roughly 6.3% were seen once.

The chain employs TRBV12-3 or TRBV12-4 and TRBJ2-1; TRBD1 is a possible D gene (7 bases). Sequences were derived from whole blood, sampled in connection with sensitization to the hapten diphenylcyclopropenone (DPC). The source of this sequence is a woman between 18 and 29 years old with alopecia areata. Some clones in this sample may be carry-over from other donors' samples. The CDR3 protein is CASSLEGAYYNEQFF. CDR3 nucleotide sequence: TGTGCCAGCAGTTTGGAGGGGGCCTACTACAATGAGCAGTTCTTC.